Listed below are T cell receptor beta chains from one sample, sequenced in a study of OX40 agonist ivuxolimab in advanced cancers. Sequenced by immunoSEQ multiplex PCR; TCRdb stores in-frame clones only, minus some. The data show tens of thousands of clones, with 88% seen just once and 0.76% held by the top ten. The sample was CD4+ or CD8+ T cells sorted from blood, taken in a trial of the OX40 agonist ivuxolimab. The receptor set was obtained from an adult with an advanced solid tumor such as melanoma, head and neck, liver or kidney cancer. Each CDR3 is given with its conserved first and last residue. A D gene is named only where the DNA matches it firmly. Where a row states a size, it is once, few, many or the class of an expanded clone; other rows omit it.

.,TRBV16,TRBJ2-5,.,CASSHARQETQYF,TGTGCCAGCAGCCATGCCCGTCAAGAGACCCAGTACTTC
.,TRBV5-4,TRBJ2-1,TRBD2,CASSPSSGPNNEQFF,TGTGCCAGCAGCCCCTCTAGCGGGCCTAACAATGAGCAGTTCTTC
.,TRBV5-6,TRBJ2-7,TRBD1,CASSPWGQGSGEQYF,TGTGCCAGCAGCCCTTGGGGACAGGGTTCGGGGGAGCAGTACTTC
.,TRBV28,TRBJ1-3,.,CASSHRAVGNTIYF,TGTGCCAGCAGCCACAGGGCCGTCGGAAACACCATATATTTT
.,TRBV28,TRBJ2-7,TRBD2,CASSASLAGVLYEQYF,TGTGCCAGCAGTGCCAGTCTAGCGGGAGTTTTATACGAGCAGTACTTC
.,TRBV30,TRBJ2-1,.,CAWSREVQFF,TGTGCCTGGAGTAGGGAGGTGCAGTTCTTC
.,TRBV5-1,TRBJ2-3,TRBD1,CASSFGYSTGGIGDTQYF,TGCGCCAGCAGCTTTGGATATTCGACAGGGGGCATAGGAGATACGCAGTATTTT
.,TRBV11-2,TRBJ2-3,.,CASSRADTQYF,TGTGCCAGCAGTAGAGCAGATACGCAGTATTTT
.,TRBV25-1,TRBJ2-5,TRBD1,CASAGTGGLAGGETQYF,TGTGCCAGCGCCGGGACAGGGGGCTTAGCAGGAGGAGAGACCCAGTACTTC
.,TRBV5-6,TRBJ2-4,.,CASSLGSVDIQYF,TGTGCCAGCAGCTTGGGTTCTGTGGACATTCAGTACTTC
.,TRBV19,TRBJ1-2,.,CASSQGYLGEGYTF,TGTGCCAGTAGCCAGGGGTACCTGGGGGAAGGCTACACCTTC
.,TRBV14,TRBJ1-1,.,CASSQRAGRHTEAFF,TGTGCCAGCAGCCAGAGAGCAGGCAGGCACACTGAAGCTTTCTTT
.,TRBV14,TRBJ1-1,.,CASSQGPFYRARREAFF,TGTGCCAGCAGCCAAGGTCCTTTTTACAGGGCCCGACGAGAAGCTTTCTTT
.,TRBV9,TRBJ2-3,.,CASSVPGAGTQYF,TGTGCCAGCAGCGTTCCAGGGGCGGGGACGCAGTATTTT
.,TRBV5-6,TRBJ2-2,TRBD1,CATRRTGKGAGELFF,TGTGCCACCCGGCGGACAGGGAAGGGCGCCGGGGAGCTGTTTTTT
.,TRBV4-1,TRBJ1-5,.,CASSQPTGPGNQPQHF,TGCGCCAGCAGCCAACCGACGGGACCGGGCAATCAGCCCCAGCATTTT
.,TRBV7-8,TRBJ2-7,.,CASSLARRAYEQYF,TGTGCCAGCAGCTTAGCGCGCAGGGCCTACGAGCAGTACTTC
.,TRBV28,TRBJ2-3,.,CASLQGHTDTQYF,TGTGCCAGCTTACAGGGACACACAGATACGCAGTATTTT
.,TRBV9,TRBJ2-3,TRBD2,CASSVGLAGDTQYF,TGTGCCAGCAGCGTAGGTCTAGCGGGGGATACGCAGTATTTT
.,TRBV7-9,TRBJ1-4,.,CASSLGQGNEKLFF,TGTGCCAGCAGCTTAGGCCAGGGTAATGAAAAACTGTTTTTT
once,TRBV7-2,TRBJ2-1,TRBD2,CASSLQSTSVNNEQFF,TGTGCCAGCAGCTTACAGAGTACTAGCGTTAACAATGAGCAGTTCTTC
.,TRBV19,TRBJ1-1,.,CASKRGDGEDTEAFF,TGTGCCAGTAAAAGAGGTGATGGGGAAGACACTGAAGCTTTCTTT
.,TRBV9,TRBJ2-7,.,CASSVGAAGYEQYF,TGTGCCAGCAGCGTAGGGGCGGCCGGGTACGAGCAGTACTTC
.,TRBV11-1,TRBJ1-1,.,CASSLGDDKNTEAFF,TGTGCCAGCAGCTTAGGGGACGATAAGAACACTGAAGCTTTCTTT
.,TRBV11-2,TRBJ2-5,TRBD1,CASSLGYTGAETQYF,TGTGCCAGCAGCCTAGGTTATACAGGGGCCGAGACCCAGTACTTC
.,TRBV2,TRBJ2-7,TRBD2,CASRASSGRGNEQYF,TGTGCCAGCAGAGCCTCTAGCGGGAGAGGGAACGAGCAGTACTTC
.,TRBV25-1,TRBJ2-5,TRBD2,CASSGAKSGRRAQYF,TGTGCCAGCAGTGGGGCTAAGAGCGGGAGGAGGGCCCAGTACTTC
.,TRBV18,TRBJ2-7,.,CASSPGGTGAYEQYF,TGTGCCAGCTCACCAGGCGGGACGGGAGCCTACGAGCAGTACTTC
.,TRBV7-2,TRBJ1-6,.,CASSLVIYSPLHF,TGTGCCAGCAGCTTAGTCATATATTCACCCCTCCACTTT
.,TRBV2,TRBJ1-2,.,CASSEFGNYGYTF,TGTGCCAGCAGTGAATTCGGGAACTATGGCTACACCTTC
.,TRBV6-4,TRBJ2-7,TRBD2,CASSDGLAGEKIYEQYF,TGTGCCAGCAGCGACGGGCTAGCGGGAGAGAAAATCTACGAGCAGTACTTC
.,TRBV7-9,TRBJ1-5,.,CASSLESQPQHF,TGTGCCAGCAGCTTAGAAAGCCAGCCCCAGCATTTT
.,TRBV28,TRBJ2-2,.,CASSSWRGLDTGELFF,TGTGCCAGCAGTTCCTGGAGGGGGCTGGACACCGGGGAGCTGTTTTTT
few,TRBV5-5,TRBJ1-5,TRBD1,CASSATGTGIGQPQHF,TGTGCCAGCAGCGCCACCGGGACAGGGATAGGTCAGCCCCAGCATTTT
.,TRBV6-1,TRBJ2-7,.,CASRDYLPEQYF,TGTGCCAGCAGGGACTACCTCCCCGAGCAGTACTTC
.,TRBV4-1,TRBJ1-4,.,CASSQVSDLNEKLFF,TGCGCCAGCAGCCAAGTTTCCGACTTAAATGAAAAACTGTTTTTT
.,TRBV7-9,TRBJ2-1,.,CASSRGMAATNEQFF,TGTGCCAGCAGCAGGGGGATGGCGGCGACTAATGAGCAGTTCTTC
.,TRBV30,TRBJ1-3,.,CARAPGGLGNTIYF,TGTGCCCGGGCCCCCGGGGGGTTAGGAAACACCATATATTTT
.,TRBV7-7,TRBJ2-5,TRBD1,CASSWDSQETQYF,TGTGCTAGCAGCTGGGACAGTCAAGAGACCCAGTACTTC
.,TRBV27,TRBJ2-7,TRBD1,CASNRGQGTYEQYF,TGTGCCAGCAATCGTGGACAGGGAACTTACGAGCAGTACTTC
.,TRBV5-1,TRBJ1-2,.,CASSLEIGVSGYTF,TGCGCCAGCAGCTTGGAAATCGGGGTTTCTGGCTACACCTTC
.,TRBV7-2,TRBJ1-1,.,CASSLAGTKNTEAFF,TGTGCCAGCAGCTTAGCCGGGACAAAGAACACTGAAGCTTTCTTT
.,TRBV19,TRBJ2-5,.,CASSIAWGAGETQYF,TGTGCCAGTAGTATAGCGTGGGGGGCGGGGGAGACCCAGTACTTC